Listed here are 29 T cell receptor beta chains from one sample, sequenced in a study of T cells after posttransplantation cyclophosphamide. The method was immunoSEQ multiplex PCR; TCRdb's version includes in-frame clones alone and lacks a portion of them. The repertoire holds 12,000 or so clones, with roughly 2% as singletons. A marrow graft followed busulfan-fludarabine conditioning, with cyclophosphamide on days +3 and +4. This specimen consisted of PBMCs, obtained after allogeneic stem cell transplant with posttransplant cyclophosphamide. These receptors all come from a male patient in his 30s who received an allogeneic stem cell transplant from a related donor, was CMV-positive, and had no GVHD. Some T cells may be the graft donor's.

In this sample, this clone turned up a few times. The chain combines TRBV2 with TRBJ2-2, with TRBD1 matching 9 bases. J gave up 2 bases and V 7 bases, and 5 bases lay outside the gene matches. The CDR3 extends over 15 amino acids. Germline V CDR1 and CDR2: SNHLY, FYNNEI. The CDR3 reads CASNLGQGNTGELFF. As DNA, the CDR3 is TGTGCCAGCAACCTGGGACAGGGAAACACCGGGGAGCTGTTTTTT.

Only a few counts were recorded for this clone. The V call is TRBV29-1, the J call TRBJ2-7, with 7 bases lining up with TRBD1. This CDR3 contains 13 residues. Germline assignment: CDR1 SQVTM and CDR2 ANQGSEA. V was pared by 4 bases and J by 4 bases, with 7 bases of the junction left unmatched. For the CDR3, the DNA is TGCAGCGTTGCAGACAGGGTAAATTACGAGCAGTACTTC. Residues: CSVADRVNYEQYF.

This sequence joins TRBV7-9 and TRBJ1-6, with a weak D call TRBD1 (5 bases). The CDR3 consists of 15 residues. Germline CDR1 is SEHNR and CDR2 is FQNEAQ (reference sequence). V was pared by 4 bases and J by 7 bases, with 14 bases between. The CDR3 sequence: CASSSGGTVNSPLHF. The CDR3 DNA follows: TGTGCCAGCAGCTCGGGAGGGACGGTCAATTCACCCCTCCACTTT. The full variable domain, in which reference TRBV7-9 and TRBJ1-6 provide the parts outside the CDR3, is DTGVSQNPRHKITKRGQNVTFRCDPISEHNRLYWYRQTLGQGPEFLTYFQNEAQLEKSRLLSDRFSAERPKGSFSTLEIQRTEQGDSAMYLCASSSGGTVNSPLHFGNGTRLTVT.

This clone was counted only a few times. The CDR3 DNA reads TGTGCCAGCAGCTATCACGGGGGGGCCGGAGAGACCCAGTACTTC. It codes for CASSYHGGAGETQYF. The chain is built from TRBV11-2 and TRBJ2-5; 8 bases are shared with TRBD2. Germline lookup yields CDR1 SGHAT and CDR2 FQNNGV. The CDR3 spans 15 residues. V trimming: 4 bases; J trimming: 4 bases; junction bases outside the gene matches: 8.

This chain links TRBV2 with TRBJ2-3; 12 bases are a match to TRBD2. Germline trimming cut 6 bases from V and 2 bases from J; bases unmatched to any gene: 3. The CDR3 spans 15 residues. Germline CDR1 SNHLY, CDR2 FYNNEI. Here the CDR3 DNA reads TGTGCCAGCAGACGGACTAGCGGGGCCACAGATACGCAGTATTTT. It is translated as CASRRTSGATDTQYF. The entire variable domain, with the rest obtained from reference TRBV2 and TRBJ2-3, is as follows: EPEVTQTPSHQVTQMGQEVILRCVPISNHLYFYWYRQILGQKVEFLVSFYNNEISEKSEIFDDQFSVERPDGSNFTLKIRSTKLEDSAMYFCASRRTSGATDTQYFGPGTRLTVL.

This clone was found a few times. This sequence joins TRBV4-1 and TRBJ1-3, with TRBD1 matching 8 bases. The CDR3 contains 15 residues. V lost 4 bases, J lost 3 bases, and 5 bases stayed unmatched. Per the germline V gene, CDR1 is MGHRA and CDR2 is YSYEKL. The CDR3 DNA reads as TGCGCCAGCAGCCCCGACAGGGGCCTTGGAAACACCATATATTTT. Encoded protein: CASSPDRGLGNTIYF.

There are a few counts of this clone. This chain joins TRBV19 and TRBJ1-5, with 7 nucleotides matching TRBD1. The CDR3 runs 15 residues. Germline loops: CDR1 LNHDA, CDR2 SQIVND (reference sequence). J gave up 1 base and V 8 bases, and 8 bases lay outside the gene matches. The CDR3 loop reads CASQQGTRSNQPQHF. CDR3 DNA sequence: TGTGCCAGTCAACAGGGGACGAGGAGCAATCAGCCCCAGCATTTT.

This clone came up a few times. J is TRBJ1-2 and V is TRBV5-6, with 10 bases matching TRBD1. Germline assignment: CDR1 SGHDT and CDR2 YYEEEE. This CDR3 region has 16 residues. The V gene end was trimmed by 7 bases and the J gene end by 2 bases; junction bases not matched to a gene: 11. CDR3 in amino acids: CASFNRQGATNYGYTF. The CDR3 DNA follows: TGTGCCAGCTTTAATAGACAGGGGGCGACGAACTATGGCTACACCTTC.

This clone was counted only a few times. The chain is built from TRBV5-5 and TRBJ2-3; the D gene is possibly TRBD2 (5 bases). V was cut by 4 bases and J by 2 bases, with 14 bases left in between. The germline CDR1 and CDR2 sequences are SGHKS and YYEKEE (reference sequence). The CDR3 length is 15 residues. This chain's CDR3 is CASSPPGDYTDTQYF. DNA for the CDR3: TGTGCCAGCAGCCCCCCCGGGGATTACACAGATACGCAGTATTTT.

This clone came up a few times. The chain links TRBV7-9 to TRBJ2-1, with D hard to call. Trimming took 5 bases from V and 0 from J, leaving 23 bases between them. Germline V lookup: CDR1 SEHNR, CDR2 FQNEAQ (reference sequence). The CDR3 spans 19 residues. The CDR3 sequence: CASSTPAETAVSSYNEQFF. In DNA, the CDR3 is TGTGCCAGCAGCACCCCCGCGGAGACGGCGGTGAGCTCCTACAATGAGCAGTTCTTC.

This clone was observed a handful of times. The CDR3 protein is CASSIRGQGISNQPQHF. CDR3 DNA sequence: TGTGCCAGTAGTATAAGGGGACAGGGGATTAGCAATCAGCCCCAGCATTTT. The chain joins TRBV19 to TRBJ1-5, with TRBD1 identical over 10 bases. This CDR3 contains 17 residues. Germline-derived CDR1 and CDR2 are LNHDA and SQIVND (reference sequence). The V and J ends lost 2 bases and 0 bases, in that order; junction bases with no gene match: 4.

This clone was counted a few times. The chain has TRBV7-9 and TRBJ1-4, with TRBD1 matching over 8 bases. The CDR3 extends over 14 amino acids. Trimming cost V 6 bases and J 5 bases; bases outside gene matches: 5. In germline, CDR1 is SEHNR, CDR2 FQNEAQ (reference sequence). CDR3 DNA sequence: TGTGCCAGCAGGGCCGGGACAGGCAATGAAAAACTGTTTTTT. Its protein is CASRAGTGNEKLFF. The whole variable domain, remainder taken from reference TRBV7-9 and TRBJ1-4, is DTGVSQNPRHKITKRGQNVTFRCDPISEHNRLYWYRQTLGQGPEFLTYFQNEAQLEKSRLLSDRFSAERPKGSFSTLEIQRTEQGDSAMYLCASRAGTGNEKLFFGSGTQLSVL.

This clone has more than one count but fewer than ten. The chain employs TRBV27 and TRBJ2-7; the match to TRBD1 covers 7 bases. Per germline, CDR1 MNHEY and CDR2 SMNVEV (reference sequence). CDR3 length equals 16 residues. With 6 bases clipped from V and 6 bases from J, the junction kept 17 bases outside the gene matches. The CDR3: CASSPLRQGKRGEQYF. The DNA of the CDR3 is TGTGCCAGCAGCCCTCTACGACAGGGCAAGAGGGGCGAGCAGTACTTC.

This clone was seen a few times. The chain joins TRBV19 to TRBJ1-1; the D is unclear. The CDR3 has 15 amino acids. Germline CDR1 is LNHDA and CDR2 is SQIVND (reference sequence). Deletions cut 1 base from V and 5 bases from J, with 14 bases between. This CDR3 reads CASSIAIGRVTEAFF. The CDR3 nucleotides read TGTGCCAGTAGTATAGCTATAGGGCGGGTGACTGAAGCTTTCTTT.

The table lists this clone with a few counts. CDR3 amino acids: CATSRDARVEQPQHF. CDR3 nucleotide sequence: TGTGCCACCAGCAGAGATGCCAGGGTGGAGCAGCCCCAGCATTTT. The rearrangement links TRBV15 to TRBJ1-5; TRBD1 is a possible D gene (5 bases). Germline values: CDR1 LNHNV, CDR2 YYDKDF (reference sequence). Trimming removed 0 bases at V and 7 bases at J, with 13 bases between. This CDR3 has 15 amino acids.

This chain connects TRBV2 to TRBJ2-3, with 8 positions matching TRBD2. CDR1 is SNHLY, CDR2 FYNNEI, per germline. With V trimmed by 2 bases and J by 4 bases, 8 bases remained unmatched. The CDR3 has 16 residues. The CDR3 loop is CASSEFSGNLADTQYF. The CDR3 DNA is TGTGCCAGCAGTGAATTTAGCGGGAACCTTGCAGATACGCAGTATTTT.

Here the CDR3 reads CASSLVLGGYNEQFF. The CDR3 DNA sequence: TGTGCCAGCAGCTTAGTCCTAGGGGGTTACAATGAGCAGTTCTTC. V usage is TRBV13 and J usage is TRBJ2-1, with D perhaps TRBD1 (6 bases). Germline V gives CDR1 PRHDT, CDR2 FYEKMQ (reference sequence). Trimming left V 1 base short and J 4 bases short, with 11 bases between. The length of the CDR3 is 15 residues.

This clone has just a few counts. The chain is built from TRBV5-4 and TRBJ2-7; 10 bases are shared with TRBD1. The V and J ends lost 6 bases and 4 bases, in that order; junction bases with no gene match: 10. Germline values: CDR1 SGHNT, CDR2 YYREEE (reference sequence). The CDR3 is 15 amino acids. CDR3 region: CASKTTGTGAYEQYF. CDR3 sequence (DNA): TGTGCCAGCAAAACGACCGGGACAGGGGCTTACGAGCAGTACTTC. Full variable domain (outside the CDR3, taken from reference TRBV5-4 and TRBJ2-7): ETGVTQSPTHLIKTRGQQVTLRCSSQSGHNTVSWYQQALGQGPQFIFQYYREEENGRGNFPPRFSGLQFPNYSSELNVNALELDDSALYLCASKTTGTGAYEQYFGPGTRLTVT.

This clone was counted only a few times. The chain uses TRBV27 and TRBJ1-1; TRBD1 is a possible D gene (5 bases). Germline CDR1 reads MNHEY; CDR2 reads SMNVEV (reference sequence). V dropped 6 bases and J dropped 6 bases, with 20 bases sitting between them. CDR3 length equals 15 residues. Here the CDR3 DNA reads TGTGCCAGCAGGCAGGGTGCTCAAGGTTACGCTGAAGCTTTCTTT. Its protein is CASRQGAQGYAEAFF.

V gene TRBV7-2 combines with J gene TRBJ1-3, with 7 positions matching TRBD1. The J segment lost 5 bases and the V segment lost 5 bases, leaving 6 bases of the junction unmatched. The CDR3 consists of 14 residues. Germline loops: CDR1 SGHTA, CDR2 FQGNSA. CDR3 nucleotides: TGTGCCAGCAGCCCGACAGGGTTAAGAAACACCATATATTTT. It translates to CASSPTGLRNTIYF.

CDR3 sequence: CASSQETGFYQPQHF. The DNA for the CDR3 is TGCGCCAGCAGCCAAGAGACAGGATTTTATCAGCCCCAGCATTTT. This chain connects TRBV4-1 to TRBJ1-5, with D possibly being TRBD1 (6 bases). The V end lost 0 bases, the J end lost 5 bases, and 11 bases lay between the germline ends. Germline V gives CDR1 MGHRA, CDR2 YSYEKL. The CDR3 extends over 15 amino acids.

The chain combines TRBV5-4 with TRBJ2-1; weak D call: TRBD2 (5 bases). CDR3 size: 15 residues. V was shortened by 4 bases and J by 0 bases, with 11 bases between the two germline ends. Germline values: CDR1 SGHNT, CDR2 YYREEE (reference sequence). CDR3 sequence: CASSHSASSYNEQFF. DNA for the CDR3: TGTGCCAGCAGCCATAGCGCCAGCTCCTACAATGAGCAGTTCTTC.

V and J are TRBV28 and TRBJ2-5; D gene uncertain. The V and J ends lost 0 bases and 3 bases respectively, with 8 bases between them. The CDR3 loop spans 14 amino acids. CDR1 is MDHEN and CDR2 is SYDVKM in the germline V gene. CDR3 nucleotide sequence: TGTGCCAGCAGTTTATGGCGTACCGAAGAGACCCAGTACTTC. Protein sequence: CASSLWRTEETQYF.

This chain connects TRBV19 to TRBJ1-6; D may be TRBD1 (5 bases). Germline CDR1 reads LNHDA; CDR2 reads SQIVND (reference sequence). This CDR3 has 18 residues. V gave up 4 bases and J gave up 5 bases, with 21 bases separating them. This CDR3 reads CASSTRFLQGFDNSPLHF. The DNA for the CDR3 is TGTGCCAGTAGTACCCGGTTCTTGCAGGGATTCGATAATTCACCCCTCCACTTT.

V and J are TRBV2 and TRBJ1-5, with a weak D call TRBD1 (5 bases). Germline CDR1 is SNHLY and CDR2 is FYNNEI. CDR3 length: 14 residues. V dropped 3 bases and J dropped 4 bases, with 10 bases sitting between them. The CDR3 DNA is TGTGCCAGCAGTGATGACAGACCGAATCAGCCCCAGCATTTT. Its protein is CASSDDRPNQPQHF.

V and J are TRBV27 and TRBJ1-5; a possible D gene is TRBD1 (5 bases). Germline V gives CDR1 MNHEY, CDR2 SMNVEV (reference sequence). CDR3 length equals 14 residues. Between the trimmed V and J ends, which lost 1 base and 13 bases, there was a span of 17 bases. The DNA of the CDR3 is TGTGCCAGCAGTTTATGGCAGGGCAATCAGGCGCAGCATTTT. This translates into CASSLWQGNQAQHF.

This clone has just a few counts. The J gene is TRBJ2-3, the V gene TRBV7-9; 13 bases map to TRBD2. Germline-derived CDR1 and CDR2 are SEHNR and FQNEAQ (reference sequence). The CDR3 is 18 residues long. V dropped 5 bases and J dropped 6; count of bases not matched to a gene: 14. The CDR3 nucleotides read TGTGCCAGCAGCCTTCGCAATCGACTAGCGGGGGGCCCGGATACGCAGTATTTT. Amino acids: CASSLRNRLAGGPDTQYF.

Only a few counts were recorded for this clone. The V and J genes are TRBV19 and TRBJ2-4; D remains unclear. Trimming removed 7 bases at V and 8 bases at J, with 21 bases between. The CDR3 is 15 residues long. The V gene's germline CDR1 is LNHDA and CDR2 SQIVND (reference sequence). CDR3 coding DNA: TGTGCCAGTACCATGAGACTCTGGCCCCGAGACATTCAGTACTTC. As protein: CASTMRLWPRDIQYF.

This clone was observed a single time. At the DNA level, this CDR3 is encoded by other sequences in the same sample as well. V usage is TRBV19 and J usage is TRBJ2-7; D may be TRBD2 (5 bases). CDR1 LNHDA and CDR2 SQIVND come from the germline V gene (reference sequence). Deletions cut 3 bases from V and 0 bases from J, with 9 bases between. The CDR3 is made up of 14 amino acids. The CDR3 reads CASSISGSSYEQYF. In nucleotides, the CDR3 is TGTGCCAGTAGTATTTCGGGAAGCTCCTACGAGCAGTACTTC.